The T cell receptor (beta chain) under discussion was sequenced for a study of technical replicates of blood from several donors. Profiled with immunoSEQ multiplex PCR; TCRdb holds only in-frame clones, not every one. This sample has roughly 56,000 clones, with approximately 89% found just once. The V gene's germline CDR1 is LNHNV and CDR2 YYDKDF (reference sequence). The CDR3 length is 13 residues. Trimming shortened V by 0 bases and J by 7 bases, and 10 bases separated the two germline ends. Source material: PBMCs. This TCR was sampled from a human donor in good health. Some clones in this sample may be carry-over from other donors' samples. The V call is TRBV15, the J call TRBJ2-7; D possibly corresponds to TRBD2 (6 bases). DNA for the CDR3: TGTGCCACCAGCAGAGAAGCGGGCTCGGAGCAGTACTTC. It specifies CATSREAGSEQYF.